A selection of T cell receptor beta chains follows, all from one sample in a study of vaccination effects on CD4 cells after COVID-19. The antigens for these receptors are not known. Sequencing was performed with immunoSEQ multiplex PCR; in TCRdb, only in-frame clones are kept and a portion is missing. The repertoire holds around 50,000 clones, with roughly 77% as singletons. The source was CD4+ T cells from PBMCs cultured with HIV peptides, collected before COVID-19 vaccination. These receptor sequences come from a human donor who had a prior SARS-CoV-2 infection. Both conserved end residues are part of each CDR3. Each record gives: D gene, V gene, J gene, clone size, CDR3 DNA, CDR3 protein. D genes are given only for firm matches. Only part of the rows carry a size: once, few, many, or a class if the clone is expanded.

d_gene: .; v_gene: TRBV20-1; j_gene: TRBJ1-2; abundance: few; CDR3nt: TGCAGTGCTCAGGACTCCTATGGCTACACCTTC; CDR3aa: CSAQDSYGYTF
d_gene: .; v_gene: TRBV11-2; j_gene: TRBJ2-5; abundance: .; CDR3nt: TGTGCCAGCAGCTTAGAGTTGGGCCGGGTAGAGACCCAGTACTTC; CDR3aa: CASSLELGRVETQYF
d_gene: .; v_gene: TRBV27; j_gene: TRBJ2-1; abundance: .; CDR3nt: TGTGCCAGCAGTTTCAGTTCCGGGGAGTCCTACAATGAGCAGTTCTTC; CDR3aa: CASSFSSGESYNEQFF
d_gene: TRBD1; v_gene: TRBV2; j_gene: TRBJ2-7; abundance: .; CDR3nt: TGTGCCAGCAGTGAAACCGGGACAGGGCGCTACTACGAGCAGTACTTC; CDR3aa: CASSETGTGRYYEQYF
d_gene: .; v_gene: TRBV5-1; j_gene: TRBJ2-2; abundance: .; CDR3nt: TGCGCCAGCAGCTTGGCCTCCTCCACCGGGGAGCTGTTTTTT; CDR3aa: CASSLASSTGELFF
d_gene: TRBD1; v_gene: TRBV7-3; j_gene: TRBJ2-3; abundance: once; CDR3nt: TGTGCCAGCAGTCGGACAGGGAAGGCAGATACGCAGTATTTT; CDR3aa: CASSRTGKADTQYF
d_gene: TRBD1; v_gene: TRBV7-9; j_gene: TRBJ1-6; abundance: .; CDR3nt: TGTGCCAGCAGCCCACAGGGGTCCAATTCACCCCTCCACTTT; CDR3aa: CASSPQGSNSPLHF
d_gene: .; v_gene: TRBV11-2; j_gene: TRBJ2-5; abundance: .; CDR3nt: TGTGCCAGCAGCCCGGTGACTAGAACGGAGACCCAGTACTTC; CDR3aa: CASSPVTRTETQYF
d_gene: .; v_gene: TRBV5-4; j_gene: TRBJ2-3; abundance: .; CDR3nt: TGTGCCAGCAGCTTGGCCGGGGGCGATACGCAGTATTTT; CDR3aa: CASSLAGGDTQYF
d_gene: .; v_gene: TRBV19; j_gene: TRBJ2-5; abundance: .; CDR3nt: TGTGCCAGTAGTATCACCGGGACCGAGAAAGAGACCCAGTACTTC; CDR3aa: CASSITGTEKETQYF
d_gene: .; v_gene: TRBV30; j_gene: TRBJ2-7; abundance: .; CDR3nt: TGTGCATCCCAATCGGGCGGCTACGAGCAGTACTTC; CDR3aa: CASQSGGYEQYF
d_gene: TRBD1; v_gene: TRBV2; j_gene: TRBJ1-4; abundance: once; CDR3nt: TGTGCCAGCAGCCTACTGGGACAGGAAAAACTGTTTTTT; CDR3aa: CASSLLGQEKLFF
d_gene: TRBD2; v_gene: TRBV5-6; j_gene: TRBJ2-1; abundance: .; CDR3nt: TGTGCCAGCAGCTTAAGTATGGGGCTAGCGGGAGACAATGAGCAGTTCTTC; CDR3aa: CASSLSMGLAGDNEQFF
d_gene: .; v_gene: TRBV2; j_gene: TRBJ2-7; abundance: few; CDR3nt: TGTGCCAGCAGTGAATCAACGACCGGAGAGCAGTACTTC; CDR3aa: CASSESTTGEQYF
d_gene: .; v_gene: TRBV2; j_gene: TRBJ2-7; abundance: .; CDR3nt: TGTGCCACCGCGGGACGGGGACCCTACGAGCAGTACTTC; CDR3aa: CATAGRGPYEQYF
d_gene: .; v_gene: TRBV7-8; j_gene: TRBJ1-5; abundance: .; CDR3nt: TGTGCCAGCAGCTTAGAAGGCAGGGTTGTCAATCAGCCCCAGCATTTT; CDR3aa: CASSLEGRVVNQPQHF
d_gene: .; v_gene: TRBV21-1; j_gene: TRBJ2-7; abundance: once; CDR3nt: TGTGCCAGCAGCAACACATCCGGGGTCCACGGCTACGAGCAGTACTTC; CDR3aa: CASSNTSGVHGYEQYF
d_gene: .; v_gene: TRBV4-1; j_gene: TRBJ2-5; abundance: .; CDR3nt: TGCGCCAGCAGCCGGGGGGGCGTGGAGACCCAGTACTTC; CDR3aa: CASSRGGVETQYF
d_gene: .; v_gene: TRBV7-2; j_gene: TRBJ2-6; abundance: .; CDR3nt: TGTGCCAGCAGCCCGAACAGGGAAGTTCCGACTTTC; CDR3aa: CASSPNREVPTF
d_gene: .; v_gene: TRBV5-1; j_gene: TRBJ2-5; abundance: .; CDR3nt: TGCGCCAGCAGCTTGGAGGGCCCTTTCCAAGAGACCCAGTACTTC; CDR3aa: CASSLEGPFQETQYF